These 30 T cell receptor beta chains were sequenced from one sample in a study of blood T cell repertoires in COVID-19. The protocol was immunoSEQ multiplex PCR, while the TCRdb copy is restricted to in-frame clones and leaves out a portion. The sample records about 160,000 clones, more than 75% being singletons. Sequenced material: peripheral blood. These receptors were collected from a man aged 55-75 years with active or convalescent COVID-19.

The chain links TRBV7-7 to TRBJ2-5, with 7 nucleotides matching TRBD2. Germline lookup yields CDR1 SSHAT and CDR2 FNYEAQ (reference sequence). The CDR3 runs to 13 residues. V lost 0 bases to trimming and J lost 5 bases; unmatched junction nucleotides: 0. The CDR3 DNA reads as TGTGCCAGCAGCTTAGCGCGGGGGGAGACCCAGTACTTC. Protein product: CASSLARGETQYF.

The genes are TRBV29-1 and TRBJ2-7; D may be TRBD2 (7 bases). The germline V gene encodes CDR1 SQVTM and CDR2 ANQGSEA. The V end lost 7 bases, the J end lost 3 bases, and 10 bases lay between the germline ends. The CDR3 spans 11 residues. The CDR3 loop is CSGGGGYEQYF. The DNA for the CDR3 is TGCAGCGGCGGGGGCGGCTACGAGCAGTACTTC.

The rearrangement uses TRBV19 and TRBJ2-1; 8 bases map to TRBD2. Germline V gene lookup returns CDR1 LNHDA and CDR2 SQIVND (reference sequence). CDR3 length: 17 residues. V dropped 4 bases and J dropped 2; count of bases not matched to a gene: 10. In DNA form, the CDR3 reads TGTGCCAGTAGTAGCCACCCGGGACTAGGCCCCTACAATGAGCAGTTCTTC. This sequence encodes CASSSHPGLGPYNEQFF. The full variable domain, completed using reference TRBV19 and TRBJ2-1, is DGGITQSPKYLFRKEGQNVTLSCEQNLNHDAMYWYRQDPGQGLRLIYYSQIVNDFQKGDIAEGYSVSREKKESFPLTVTSAQKNPTAFYLCASSSHPGLGPYNEQFFGPGTRLTVL.

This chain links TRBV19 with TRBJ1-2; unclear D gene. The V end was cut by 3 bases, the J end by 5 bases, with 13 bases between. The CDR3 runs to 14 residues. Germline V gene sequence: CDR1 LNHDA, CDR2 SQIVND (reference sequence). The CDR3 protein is CASSIVTVGYGYTF. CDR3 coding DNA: TGTGCCAGTAGTATCGTTACAGTCGGATATGGCTACACCTTC.

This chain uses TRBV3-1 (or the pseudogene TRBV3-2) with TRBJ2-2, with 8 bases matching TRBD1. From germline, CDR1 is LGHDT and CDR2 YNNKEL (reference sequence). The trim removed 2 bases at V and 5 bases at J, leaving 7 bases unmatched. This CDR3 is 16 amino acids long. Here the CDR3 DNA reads TGTGCCAGCAGCCAAACTTGGACAGGGAGGACCGGGGAGCTGTTTTTT. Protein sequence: CASSQTWTGRTGELFF.

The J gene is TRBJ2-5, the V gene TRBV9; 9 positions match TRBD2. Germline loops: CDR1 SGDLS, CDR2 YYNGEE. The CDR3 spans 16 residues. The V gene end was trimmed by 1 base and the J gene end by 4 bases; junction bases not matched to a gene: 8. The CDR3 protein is CASSVYAGGELETQYF. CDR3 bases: TGTGCCAGCAGCGTATACGCGGGAGGGGAGTTAGAGACCCAGTACTTC. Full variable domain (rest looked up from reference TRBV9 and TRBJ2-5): DSGVTQTPKHLITATGQRVTLRCSPRSGDLSVYWYQQSLDQGLQFLIQYYNGEERAKGNILERFSAQQFPDLHSELNLSSLELGDSALYFCASSVYAGGELETQYFGPGTRLLVL.

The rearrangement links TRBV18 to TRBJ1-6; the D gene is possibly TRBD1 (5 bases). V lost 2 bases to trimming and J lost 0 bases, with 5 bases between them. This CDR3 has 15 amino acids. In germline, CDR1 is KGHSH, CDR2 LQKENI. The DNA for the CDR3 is TGTGCCAGCTCACCAGGGGCCTCCTATAATTCACCCCTCCACTTT. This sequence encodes CASSPGASYNSPLHF.

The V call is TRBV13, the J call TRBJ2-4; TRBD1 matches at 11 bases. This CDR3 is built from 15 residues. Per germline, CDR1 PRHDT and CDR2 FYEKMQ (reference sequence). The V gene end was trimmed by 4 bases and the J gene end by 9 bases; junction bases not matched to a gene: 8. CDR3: CASSYGQGAISIQYF. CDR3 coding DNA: TGTGCCAGCAGCTACGGACAGGGGGCGATTTCCATTCAGTACTTC.

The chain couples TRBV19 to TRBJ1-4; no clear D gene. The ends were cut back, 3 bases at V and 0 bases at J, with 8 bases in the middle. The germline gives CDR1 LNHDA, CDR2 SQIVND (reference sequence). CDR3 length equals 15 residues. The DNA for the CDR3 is TGTGCCAGTAGTATTACGGGTGCAACTAATGAAAAACTGTTTTTT. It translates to CASSITGATNEKLFF.

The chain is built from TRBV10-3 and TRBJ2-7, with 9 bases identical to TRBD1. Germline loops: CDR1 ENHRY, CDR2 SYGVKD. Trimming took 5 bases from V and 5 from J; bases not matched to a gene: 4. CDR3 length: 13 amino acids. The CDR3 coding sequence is TGTGCCATCAGTTGGGACAGGGAGAACGAGCAGTACTTC. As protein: CAISWDRENEQYF.

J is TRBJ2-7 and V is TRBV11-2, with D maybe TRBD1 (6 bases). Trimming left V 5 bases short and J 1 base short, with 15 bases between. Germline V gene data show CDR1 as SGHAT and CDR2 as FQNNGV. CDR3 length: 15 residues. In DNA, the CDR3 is TGTGCCAGCAGCCTCTACGCCCAGGGGTCCTACGAGCAGTACTTC. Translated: CASSLYAQGSYEQYF.

The CDR3 DNA reads TGTGCCAGCTACAGGGGTACAGGATACGAGCAGTACTTC. Translated: CASYRGTGYEQYF. The chain is built from TRBV6-5 and TRBJ2-7; 7 bases fit TRBD1. The CDR3 is made up of 13 amino acids. V lost 8 bases and J lost 4; bases outside the gene matches: 8. The germline CDR1 and CDR2 sequences are MNHEY and SVGAGI.

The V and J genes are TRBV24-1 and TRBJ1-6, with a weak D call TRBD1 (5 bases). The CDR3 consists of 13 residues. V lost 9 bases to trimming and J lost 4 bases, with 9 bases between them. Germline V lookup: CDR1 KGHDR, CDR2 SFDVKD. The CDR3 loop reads CATPDRYNSPLHF. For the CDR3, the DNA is TGTGCCACCCCCGACAGATATAATTCACCCCTCCACTTT.

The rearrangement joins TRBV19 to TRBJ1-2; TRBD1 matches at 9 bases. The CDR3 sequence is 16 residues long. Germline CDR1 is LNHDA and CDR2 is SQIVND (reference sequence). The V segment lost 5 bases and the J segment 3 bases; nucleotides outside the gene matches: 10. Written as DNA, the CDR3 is TGTGCCAGTAGTCCTGGACAGGGGATTTTTTACTATGGCTACACCTTC. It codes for CASSPGQGIFYYGYTF.

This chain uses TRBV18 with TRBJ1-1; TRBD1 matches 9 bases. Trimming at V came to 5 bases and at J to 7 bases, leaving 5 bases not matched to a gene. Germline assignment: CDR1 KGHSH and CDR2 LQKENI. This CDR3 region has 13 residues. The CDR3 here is CASSGTGGGEAFF. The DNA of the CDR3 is TGTGCCAGCTCAGGAACAGGGGGCGGTGAAGCTTTCTTT.

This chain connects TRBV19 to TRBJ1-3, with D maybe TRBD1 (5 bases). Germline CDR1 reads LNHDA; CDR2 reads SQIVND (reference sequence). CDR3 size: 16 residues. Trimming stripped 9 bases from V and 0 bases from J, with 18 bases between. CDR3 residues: CASEGLRLSSGNTIYF. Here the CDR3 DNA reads TGTGCCAGCGAGGGACTACGACTAAGCTCTGGAAACACCATATATTTT.

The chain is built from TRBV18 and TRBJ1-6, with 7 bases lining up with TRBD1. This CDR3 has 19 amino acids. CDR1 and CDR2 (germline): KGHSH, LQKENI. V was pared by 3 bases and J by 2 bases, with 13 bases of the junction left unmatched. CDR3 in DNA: TGTGCCAGCTCACCCCTAAGTTCTGGCAGGGGGGCCTATAATTCACCCCTCCACTTT. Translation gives CASSPLSSGRGAYNSPLHF.

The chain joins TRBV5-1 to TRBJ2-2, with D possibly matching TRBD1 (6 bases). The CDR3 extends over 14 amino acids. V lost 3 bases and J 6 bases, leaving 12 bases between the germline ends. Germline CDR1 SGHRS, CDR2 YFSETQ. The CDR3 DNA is TGCGCCAGCAGCTCCCAGGGGCCGCCCGGGGAGCTGTTTTTT. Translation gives CASSSQGPPGELFF.

The CDR3 here is CASSIDLIEGYGYTF. CDR3 nucleotide sequence: TGTGCCAGTAGTATAGATCTCATTGAGGGATATGGCTACACCTTC. V usage is TRBV19 and J usage is TRBJ1-2; unclear D gene. The CDR3 totals 15 residues. CDR1 is LNHDA, CDR2 SQIVND, per germline (reference sequence). The V and J ends lost 0 bases and 5 bases respectively, with 13 bases between them.

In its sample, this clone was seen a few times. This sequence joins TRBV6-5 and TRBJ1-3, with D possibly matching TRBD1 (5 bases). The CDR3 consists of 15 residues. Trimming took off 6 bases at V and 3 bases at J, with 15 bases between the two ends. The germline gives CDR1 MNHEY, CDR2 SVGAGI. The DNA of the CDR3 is TGTGCCAGCAGCTCGGGAGGGGCAGATGGAAACACCATATATTTT. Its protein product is CASSSGGADGNTIYF.

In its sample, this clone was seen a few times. CDR3 sequence: CASSRDREGTTNEKLFF. The CDR3, as DNA: TGTGCCAGTAGTCGGGACAGGGAGGGGACAACTAATGAAAAACTGTTTTTT. V and J are TRBV19 and TRBJ1-4; the match to TRBD1 covers 9 bases. Germline loops: CDR1 LNHDA, CDR2 SQIVND (reference sequence). V shed 5 bases, J shed 0 bases, and the junction held 7 bases outside the gene matches. CDR3 length: 17 residues.

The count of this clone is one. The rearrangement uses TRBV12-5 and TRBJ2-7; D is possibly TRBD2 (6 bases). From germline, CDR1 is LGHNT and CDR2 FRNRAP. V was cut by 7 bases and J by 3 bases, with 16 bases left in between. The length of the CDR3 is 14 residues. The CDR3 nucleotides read TGTGCTAGTGCTTCCTGGGCAGCGGGCTACGAGCAGTACTTC. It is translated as CASASWAAGYEQYF.

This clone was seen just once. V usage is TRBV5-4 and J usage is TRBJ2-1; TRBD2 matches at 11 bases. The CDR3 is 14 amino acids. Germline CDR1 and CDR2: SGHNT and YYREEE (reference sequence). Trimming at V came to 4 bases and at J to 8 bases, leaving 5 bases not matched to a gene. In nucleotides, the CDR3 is TGTGCCAGCAGCCGAACTAGCGGGAGCGATGAGCAGTTCTTC. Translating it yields CASSRTSGSDEQFF. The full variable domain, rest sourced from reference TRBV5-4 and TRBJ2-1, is ETGVTQSPTHLIKTRGQQVTLRCSSQSGHNTVSWYQQALGQGPQFIFQYYREEENGRGNFPPRFSGLQFPNYSSELNVNALELDDSALYLCASSRTSGSDEQFFGPGTRLTVL.

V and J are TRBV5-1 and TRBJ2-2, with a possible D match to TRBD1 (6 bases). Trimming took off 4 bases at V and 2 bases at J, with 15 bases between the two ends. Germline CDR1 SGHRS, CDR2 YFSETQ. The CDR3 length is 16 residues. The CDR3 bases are TGCGCCAGCAGCCCCACCGGGACACCCAACACCGGGGAGCTGTTTTTT. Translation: CASSPTGTPNTGELFF.

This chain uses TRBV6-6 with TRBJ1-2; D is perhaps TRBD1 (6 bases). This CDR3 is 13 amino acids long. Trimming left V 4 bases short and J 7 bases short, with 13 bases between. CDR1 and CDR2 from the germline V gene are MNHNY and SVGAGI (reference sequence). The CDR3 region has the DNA TGTGCCAGCAGTTCCTGGGGGGGGCTTGGCTACACCTTC. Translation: CASSSWGGLGYTF.

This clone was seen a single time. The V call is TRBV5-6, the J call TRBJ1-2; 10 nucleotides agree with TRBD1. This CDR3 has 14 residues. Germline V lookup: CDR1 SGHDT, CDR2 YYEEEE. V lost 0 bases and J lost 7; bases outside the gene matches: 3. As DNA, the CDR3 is TGTGCCAGCAGCTTGGTCCGGACAGGGGGTGGCTACACCTTC. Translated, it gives CASSLVRTGGGYTF.

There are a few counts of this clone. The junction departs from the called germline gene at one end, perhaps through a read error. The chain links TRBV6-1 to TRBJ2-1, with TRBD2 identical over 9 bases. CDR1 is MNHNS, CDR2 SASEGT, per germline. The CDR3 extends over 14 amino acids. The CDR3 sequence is CASSEGLAAYDQFF. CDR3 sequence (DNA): TGTGCCAGCAGTGAAGGACTAGCGGCATATGACCAGTTCTTC.

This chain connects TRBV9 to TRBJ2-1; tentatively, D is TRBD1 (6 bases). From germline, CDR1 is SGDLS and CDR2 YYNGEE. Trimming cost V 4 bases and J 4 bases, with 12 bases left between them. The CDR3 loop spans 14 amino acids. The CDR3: CASSPPGQYNEQFF. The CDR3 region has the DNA TGTGCCAGCAGCCCCCCGGGACAATACAATGAGCAGTTCTTC.

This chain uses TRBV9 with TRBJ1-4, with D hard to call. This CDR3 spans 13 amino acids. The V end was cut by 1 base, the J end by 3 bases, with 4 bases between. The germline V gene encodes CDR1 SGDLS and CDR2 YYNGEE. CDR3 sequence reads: CASSVLPNEKLFF. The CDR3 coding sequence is TGTGCCAGCAGCGTACTTCCTAATGAAAAACTGTTTTTT.

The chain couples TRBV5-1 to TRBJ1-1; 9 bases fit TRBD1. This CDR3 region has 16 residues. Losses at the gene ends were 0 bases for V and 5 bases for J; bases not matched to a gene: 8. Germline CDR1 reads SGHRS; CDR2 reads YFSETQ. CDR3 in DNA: TGCGCCAGCAGCTTGGCTGGGACAGGGAAGGATACTGAAGCTTTCTTT. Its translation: CASSLAGTGKDTEAFF.